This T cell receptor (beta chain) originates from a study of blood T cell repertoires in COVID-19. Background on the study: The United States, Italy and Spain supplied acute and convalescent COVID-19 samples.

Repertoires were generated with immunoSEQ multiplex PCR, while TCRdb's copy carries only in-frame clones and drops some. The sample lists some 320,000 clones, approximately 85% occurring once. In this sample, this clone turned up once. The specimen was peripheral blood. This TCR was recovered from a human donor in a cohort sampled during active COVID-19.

CDR3 nucleotides: TGTGCCTGGAGCCCAGGGTTTGGCAATCAGCCCCAGCATTTT. Amino acids: CAWSPGFGNQPQHF. The V gene is TRBV30, the J gene TRBJ1-5; weak D call: TRBD1 (5 bases). Germline CDR1 is GTSNPN and CDR2 is SVGIG (reference sequence). Trimming took off 3 bases at V and 2 bases at J, with 11 bases between the two ends. The CDR3 spans 14 residues.